The source of this T cell receptor (beta chain) is a study of blood T cell repertoires in COVID-19. Overall study: Sample material is recorded as cDNA or gDNA derived from T cells, B-cell-depleted T cells, or PBMCs.

Original analysis: How many nucleated cells were present was estimated from reference gene primer amplification. Only in-frame clones appear in the TCRdb table, and some are missing; sequencing was by immunoSEQ multiplex PCR. The V and J calls and the clone size are those of that table, but D and trimming were determined from the DNA. The table records more than 150,000 clones, about 85% of them present only once. Adults between about 18 and 89 years of age took part from some 25 US areas. Trimming took off 7 bases at V and 2 bases at J, with 17 bases between the two ends. The CDR3 contains 15 residues. Per germline, CDR1 LNHDA and CDR2 SQIVND (reference sequence).

The origin of this receptor is a woman between 45 and 65 years old who had recovered from COVID-19. Input material: PBMCs or T cells enriched from blood (not recorded which). The chain couples TRBV19 to TRBJ1-2; TRBD1 might be the D (5 bases). CDR3: CASKTTVLGNYGYTF. CDR3 nucleotides: TGTGCCAGTAAAACGACAGTATTGGGGAACTATGGCTACACCTTC. The full variable domain, with the rest looked up from reference TRBV19 and TRBJ1-2, is DGGITQSPKYLFRKEGQNVTLSCEQNLNHDAMYWYRQDPGQGLRLIYYSQIVNDFQKGDIAEGYSVSREKKESFPLTVTSAQKNPTAFYLCASKTTVLGNYGYTFGSGTRLTVV.